This T cell receptor beta chain was captured by sequencing in a study of T cells in Graves' hyperthyroidism and ophthalmopathy (dated by TCRdb to between 2018 and 2021). Some background on the complete study: Peripheral blood samples were taken at initial diagnosis, before any treatment was given. TCR V-J signatures able to tell the groups apart were searched for in a discovery cohort of 90 to 100 patients, of whom roughly 42 had Graves' ophthalmopathy and around 57 had stable Graves' hyperthyroidism. Prospective prediction of ophthalmopathy was tested in an independent validation cohort of 18 hyperthyroidism patients and 17 patients who later progressed to ophthalmopathy. The approximately 98 discovery patients were randomly divided into training and test sets at a 7:3 ratio. In addition, the study compared T-cell repertoires in thyroid tissue and in blood from six Graves' hyperthyroidism patients. Following sampling, methimazole starting at 30 mg daily was given to hyperthyroidism patients, and high-dose intravenous methylprednisolone was given to ophthalmopathy patients. TCR Vbeta CDR3 sequencing of 130 to 150 peripheral blood samples (roughly 41 ophthalmopathy, 75 or so hyperthyroidism and approximately 17 progressor patients) is reported in the paper.

General conclusions and limits of the study: In validation, the model predicted progression to ophthalmopathy a median of around six months before onset, with 65% to 71% sensitivity and 72.22% specificity. Most expanded thyroid clonotypes (frequency above 0.001) were also detected in blood, a finding suggesting that blood repertoires may reflect thyroid immune responses. Sample size was not statistically predetermined, and investigators were not blinded to group allocation. A 13 V-J signature model separated ophthalmopathy from stable hyperthyroidism, with around 90% sensitivity and 81.08% specificity in cross-validation and 80%/75% in testing.

Moderately to severely active disease, a Clinical Activity Score of at least 3, a NOSPECS grade of at least 4, and a duration under 3 months were present in ophthalmopathy patients. Patients with uncontrolled infections, other autoimmune diseases, pregnancy or lactation were excluded. Diagnoses relied on clinical symptoms, serum thyroxine and TRAb, thyroid ultrasound and orbital computed tomography. Ficoll-Paque density gradient centrifugation was used to isolate PBMCs from around 9.1 ml of fresh peripheral blood. Total RNA was extracted with Trizol reagent, and quality was checked on an Agilent 2100 Bioanalyzer. TCR beta CDR3 regions were amplified from RNA transcripts. The first round of RT-PCR for the TCR CDR3 was performed with the HTBI primer set and the Qiagen OneStep RT-PCR kit. A second multiplex PCR round built the libraries, followed by size selection and purification. Sequencing of the libraries was done on an Illumina HiSeq2000 using paired-end 100 bp reads. From the authors' description of their analysis: Raw data were processed with SOAPnuke, discarding reads with adapters, uncalled bases, mean Phred below 15, or no exact constant-primer or identifier match. COPE v1.2.5 was used to merge high-quality paired reads, and clonotypes were defined as unique nucleotide sequences. MiTCR v1.1 was used to align clonotypes to the IMGT TRBV, TRBD and TRBJ reference segments. The analysis was restricted to V-J combinations with a frequency above 0.0001, which together covered approximately 99% of the repertoires. A TCS score was defined as the ratio between F50 (clonal expansion) and ExV (chaos), using BLOSUM62-based TCRdist between CDR3 peptides within each V-J. Welch's t-statistics and random forest reduced 514 V-J features to 13, which were used in a naive Bayes classifier (R e1071). TCRdb handled the public reads itself, with Q25 trimming in fastp and clone calling in MiXCR, and kept productive beta chains. Rows merge per CDR3 protein into single entries with the most common DNA and genes. The V and J calls here are based on TCRdb, not the publication. This sample comprises some 360,000 distinct CDR3 sequences, over 15% of them detected only once. The ten biggest clones cover 15% to 19% of the sample.

This clonotype was recorded many times. This clone's antigen is unknown. Base-call qualities are not available, and no considerably larger clone is one nucleotide away. The sequence was obtained from a woman aged 40 to 50 with Graves' ophthalmopathy. Input material: blood.

The encoded CDR3 is CASSLTFEQYF. The sequenced DNA is TGTGCCAGCAGTTTAACCTTCGAGCAGTACTTC. The V gene is TRBV28 and the J gene is TRBJ2-7; a confident D gene designation cannot be given. From the cysteine through the phenylalanine, the CDR3 covers 11 amino acids. Just CDR3 DNA is preserved here, 33 bases in frame from base 1. The germline V gene supplies CDR1 MDHEN and CDR2 SYDVKM. Relative to germline, V is 2 bases shorter and J is 6 bases shorter, with 5 bases between their ends.